This T cell receptor (beta chain) was recorded in a study of cytomegalovirus exposure and HLA in healthy donors. Study-level information: An early data release held approximately 85 million unique TCRs from HLA-typed donors. Overall study findings and caveats: Sequencing likely generated an artifact that appeared as a cluster of highly shared sequence variants. On later analysis, the bulk of CMV-associated TCR beta chains appeared to be HLA-restricted.

The CDR3 loop spans 13 amino acids. Germline CDR1 is SGHTA and CDR2 is FQGNSA. Trimming removed 5 bases at V and 5 bases at J, with 10 bases between. Remarks on this clone: The antigen is undetermined.

60 Vbeta and 13 Jbeta primers were used in PCR. The table came from immunoSEQ multiplex PCR; TCRdb's copy has only in-frame clones and leaves some out. Of approximately 240,000 clones in the sample, approximately 84% were seen once. The receptor's source is a middle-aged woman in good health and CMV-seronegative. This chain joins TRBV7-2 and TRBJ2-1; D ambiguous. The sample was PBMCs. The CDR3 DNA reads TGTGCCAGCAGCCTGATCCGCGACAATGAGCAGTTCTTC. Translating it yields CASSLIRDNEQFF.